This passage covers 27 T cell receptor beta chains from one sample sequenced in a study of blood T cell repertoires in COVID-19. Produced via immunoSEQ multiplex PCR; TCRdb's table is partial and in-frame only. The sample shows approximately 270,000 clones, roughly 90% of them seen only once. The sequencing sample was made of PBMCs or T cells enriched from blood (not recorded which). These receptors came from a woman between 55 and 75 years old who had recovered from COVID-19.

The chain links TRBV11-3 to TRBJ2-1; 8 nucleotides match TRBD2. Germline assignment: CDR1 SGHNT and CDR2 YENEEA. There are 15 residues in the CDR3. Trimming took 3 bases from V and 1 from J; bases not matched to a gene: 2. CDR3 region: CASSFSGGSYNEQFF. The CDR3, as DNA: TGTGCCAGCAGCTTCTCGGGGGGGTCCTACAATGAGCAGTTCTTC.

The chain carries TRBV3-1 (or the pseudogene TRBV3-2) and TRBJ2-7, with a tentative D call TRBD1 (6 bases). V was pared by 0 bases and J by 4 bases, with 10 bases between. The CDR3 extends over 14 amino acids. Germline CDR1 and CDR2: LGHDT and YNNKEL (reference sequence). The CDR3 DNA reads TGTGCCAGCAGCCAAGACAGGGGCAAGTACGAGCAGTACTTC. Translation gives CASSQDRGKYEQYF.

The J gene is TRBJ1-1, the V gene TRBV19; maybe TRBD1 (5 bases). The V gene's germline CDR1 is LNHDA and CDR2 SQIVND (reference sequence). Trimming removed 8 bases at V and 4 bases at J, with 14 bases between. The CDR3 covers 13 residues. CDR3 bases: TGTGCCAGTGGACACAAGTCCGGCACTGAAGCTTTCTTT. It is translated as CASGHKSGTEAFF.

Regarding this clone: The sample carries other DNA sequences with the same CDR3. The gene calls are TRBV18 and TRBJ2-7, with 9 bases aligning to TRBD1. Losses at the gene ends were 3 bases for V and 4 bases for J; bases not matched to a gene: 4. Germline V lookup: CDR1 KGHSH, CDR2 LQKENI. The CDR3 consists of 14 residues. The CDR3: CASSPGQGSYEQYF. The CDR3 nucleotides are TGTGCCAGCTCACCGGGACAGGGCTCGTACGAGCAGTACTTC.

The gene calls are TRBV18 and TRBJ2-7, with TRBD1 identical over 7 bases. The CDR3 is made up of 16 amino acids. Unmatched junction bases numbered 8, after V lost 1 base and J lost 2 bases. Germline V gene lookup returns CDR1 KGHSH and CDR2 LQKENI. CDR3 in DNA: TGTGCCAGCTCACCACGTGGCTTAAGGGGGCCCTACGAGCAGTACTTC. Protein sequence: CASSPRGLRGPYEQYF. Together with reference TRBV18 and TRBJ2-7, the CDR3 gives the full variable domain: NAGVMQNPRHLVRRRGQEARLRCSPMKGHSHVYWYRQLPEEGLKFMVYLQKENIIDESGMPKERFSAEFPKEGPSILRIQQVVRGDSAAYFCASSPRGLRGPYEQYFGPGTRLTVT.

The V gene is TRBV28, the J gene TRBJ1-5; D is perhaps TRBD1 (6 bases). With 6 bases removed from V and 3 bases from J, the gap between germline ends came to 15 bases. The germline gives CDR1 MDHEN, CDR2 SYDVKM. This CDR3 has 15 residues. The CDR3 loop reads CASRTPTGNNQPQHF. The DNA for the CDR3 is TGTGCCAGCAGAACTCCTACAGGGAACAATCAGCCCCAGCATTTT. Full variable domain (remainder filled in from reference TRBV28 and TRBJ1-5): DVKVTQSSRYLVKRTGEKVFLECVQDMDHENMFWYRQDPGLGLRLIYFSYDVKMKEKGDIPEGYSVSREKKERFSLILESASTNQTSMYLCASRTPTGNNQPQHFGDGTRLSIL.

Only one count was recorded for this clone. The chain recombines TRBV13 with TRBJ2-5; maybe TRBD2 (5 bases). Germline values: CDR1 PRHDT, CDR2 FYEKMQ (reference sequence). V shed 3 bases and J shed 2 bases, with 7 bases lying between them. This CDR3 is 13 amino acids long. The CDR3 nucleotides read TGTGCCAGCAGCTTCGAGGGTCAAGAGACCCAGTACTTC. This encodes CASSFEGQETQYF.

The chain is built from TRBV15 and TRBJ2-2; D is possibly TRBD2 (6 bases). V lost 1 base and J lost 4, with 10 bases in between. CDR1 is LNHNV and CDR2 is YYDKDF in the germline V gene (reference sequence). This CDR3 is 15 amino acids long. CDR3 nucleotide sequence: TGTGCCACCAGCAGAGCTAGCGTGGGCACCGGGGAGCTGTTTTTT. Its translation: CATSRASVGTGELFF.

J is TRBJ2-5 and V is TRBV12-5; tentative D call: TRBD2 (6 bases). This CDR3 region has 14 residues. V was cut by 5 bases and J by 0 bases, with 10 bases left in between. Per the germline V gene, CDR1 is LGHNT and CDR2 is FRNRAP. The DNA of the CDR3 is TGTGCTAGTGGTCGCGGGAATGACCAAGAGACCCAGTACTTC. It yields the protein CASGRGNDQETQYF.

The rearrangement links TRBV10-3 to TRBJ1-6, with TRBD1 as a possible D gene (5 bases). CDR3 length: 15 amino acids. V lost 0 bases and J lost 6, with 9 bases in between. Germline V gene lookup returns CDR1 ENHRY and CDR2 SYGVKD. CDR3 sequence reads: CAISESGGGNSPLHF. The CDR3 nucleotides are TGTGCCATCAGTGAGTCGGGGGGAGGTAATTCACCCCTCCACTTT.

The rearrangement joins TRBV28 to TRBJ1-1, with 11 bases matching TRBD1. The ends lost 1 base at V and 4 bases at J; junction bases unmatched: 11. Germline V lookup: CDR1 MDHEN, CDR2 SYDVKM. The CDR3 sequence is 18 residues long. CDR3 sequence (DNA): TGTGCCAGCAGTTTATTTCCGGGACAGGGGGGTTGGATCACTGAAGCTTTCTTT. Translated, it gives CASSLFPGQGGWITEAFF.

This CDR3 is CASSPWGPDTQYF. The CDR3 region has the DNA TGTGCCAGCTCACCATGGGGGCCAGATACGCAGTATTTT. This chain connects TRBV18 to TRBJ2-3; a possible D gene is TRBD1 (6 bases). V shed 2 bases and J shed 4 bases, with 7 bases lying between them. The CDR3 loop spans 13 amino acids. Germline V gene lookup returns CDR1 KGHSH and CDR2 LQKENI.

In nucleotides, the CDR3 is TGTGCCTGGACTGGAGGAGATGGGGCCAACGTCCTGACTTTC. Translation gives CAWTGGDGANVLTF. The chain combines TRBV30 with TRBJ2-6; maybe TRBD2 (5 bases). Trimming removed 4 bases at V and 3 bases at J, with 10 bases between. The CDR3 covers 14 residues. Per the germline V gene, CDR1 is GTSNPN and CDR2 is SVGIG (reference sequence).

This chain connects TRBV2 to TRBJ1-6, with unresolved D. CDR3 size: 11 residues. The germline CDR1 and CDR2 sequences are SNHLY and FYNNEI. V lost 8 bases and J 9 bases, leaving 8 bases between the germline ends. The CDR3 is CASSQVSPLHF. The CDR3 coding sequence is TGTGCCAGCTCCCAGGTTTCACCCCTCCACTTT.

In this sample, this clone turned up a few times. The V gene is TRBV9, the J gene TRBJ2-7, with TRBD2 matching 7 bases. The J segment lost 0 bases and the V segment lost 0 bases, leaving 3 bases of the junction unmatched. Per germline, CDR1 SGDLS and CDR2 YYNGEE. The CDR3 sequence is 15 residues long. DNA for the CDR3: TGTGCCAGCAGCGTAGGCGGGGGAACCTCCTACGAGCAGTACTTC. This translates into CASSVGGGTSYEQYF.

The chain has TRBV27 and TRBJ1-6; TRBD1 matches at 7 bases. From germline, CDR1 is MNHEY and CDR2 SMNVEV (reference sequence). The CDR3 is 17 residues long. Trimming took 5 bases from V and 4 from J; bases not matched to a gene: 11. CDR3 sequence reads: CASSTPTGPGYNSPLHF. The CDR3, as DNA: TGTGCCAGCAGTACCCCGACAGGGCCAGGTTATAATTCACCCCTCCACTTT.

The chain recombines TRBV6-5 with TRBJ1-1; D may be TRBD1 (6 bases). The CDR3 runs to 15 residues. Per germline, CDR1 MNHEY and CDR2 SVGAGI. Trimming stripped 6 bases from V and 0 bases from J, with 14 bases between. This CDR3 is CASRKGQNMNTEAFF. The CDR3 DNA follows: TGTGCCAGCAGAAAAGGACAGAACATGAACACTGAAGCTTTCTTT.

The rearrangement links TRBV16 to TRBJ2-6; D is undetermined. This CDR3 has 15 residues. Deletions cut 5 bases from V and 4 bases from J, with 12 bases between. Germline values: CDR1 KGHSY, CDR2 FQNENV. The CDR3 bases are TGTGCCAGCAGCGACACCAACCCCGGGGCCAACGTCCTGACTTTC. Amino acid sequence: CASSDTNPGANVLTF.

The genes are TRBV9 and TRBJ1-2; D remains unclear. This CDR3 is built from 14 residues. V lost 6 bases, J lost 2 bases, and 14 bases lay in between. Looked up from germline, CDR1 is SGDLS and CDR2 is YYNGEE. CDR3 in DNA: TGTGCCAGCACAGTAGGAGGGCAGAACTATGGCTACACCTTC. It yields the protein CASTVGGQNYGYTF. The whole variable domain, filled in from reference TRBV9 and TRBJ1-2, reads DSGVTQTPKHLITATGQRVTLRCSPRSGDLSVYWYQQSLDQGLQFLIQYYNGEERAKGNILERFSAQQFPDLHSELNLSSLELGDSALYFCASTVGGQNYGYTFGSGTRLTVV.

This rearrangement joins TRBV2 to TRBJ1-1; 7 nucleotides agree with TRBD1. The germline V gene has CDR1 SNHLY and CDR2 FYNNEI. The length of the CDR3 is 12 residues. The ends lost 11 bases at V and 2 bases at J; junction bases unmatched: 5. The CDR3 nucleotides are TGTGCCGGCGACAGGGTAAACACTGAAGCTTTCTTT. It is translated as CAGDRVNTEAFF.

The chain carries TRBV2 and TRBJ1-5, with D tentatively TRBD1 (6 bases). Germline values: CDR1 SNHLY, CDR2 FYNNEI. V was clipped by 3 bases and J by 7 bases, with 7 bases between them. This CDR3 spans 12 amino acids. The CDR3 DNA sequence: TGTGCCAGCAGTGACAGGGGCCAGCCCCAGCATTTT. Its protein product is CASSDRGQPQHF. The variable domain in full, with the rest retrieved from reference TRBV2 and TRBJ1-5, is EPEVTQTPSHQVTQMGQEVILRCVPISNHLYFYWYRQILGQKVEFLVSFYNNEISEKSEIFDDQFSVERPDGSNFTLKIRSTKLEDSAMYFCASSDRGQPQHFGDGTRLSIL.

This chain uses TRBV30 with TRBJ1-2; D is ambiguous. Germline lookup yields CDR1 GTSNPN and CDR2 SVGIG (reference sequence). CDR3 length: 13 residues. Trimming pared 0 bases from V and 4 bases from J, leaving 9 bases between. CDR3 sequence: CAWSVQDRYGYTF. The CDR3 nucleotides read TGTGCCTGGAGTGTTCAGGATCGCTATGGCTACACCTTC.

V gene TRBV2 combines with J gene TRBJ2-7, with D possibly TRBD2 on 5 matching bases. Germline values: CDR1 SNHLY, CDR2 FYNNEI. Trimming took off 4 bases at V and 12 bases at J, with 16 bases between the two ends. The CDR3 totals 12 residues. CDR3 sequence: CASSVSGTLGYF. The CDR3 DNA reads TGTGCCAGCAGTGTAAGCGGTACCCTAGGGTACTTC.

The rearrangement links TRBV28 to TRBJ1-2; possibly TRBD1 for D (5 bases). This CDR3 comprises 13 residues. Trimming cost V 7 bases and J 4 bases, with 13 bases left between them. Germline V lookup: CDR1 MDHEN, CDR2 SYDVKM. The chain's CDR3 is CASTLDSLYGYTF. The CDR3 region has the DNA TGTGCCAGCACCTTAGACAGTCTCTATGGCTACACCTTC.

The chain couples TRBV10-1 to TRBJ1-5, with 9 bases matching TRBD1. The CDR3 loop spans 15 amino acids. The trim removed 6 bases at V and 6 bases at J, leaving 9 bases unmatched. Germline assignment: CDR1 WNHNN and CDR2 SYGVQD (reference sequence). The CDR3 sequence: CASSEGTGSGQPQHF. The CDR3 region has the DNA TGCGCCAGCAGCGAGGGGACAGGGTCGGGTCAGCCCCAGCATTTT.

This chain connects TRBV4-1 to TRBJ1-1; maybe TRBD1 (5 bases). V was clipped by 4 bases and J by 5 bases, with 20 bases between them. CDR3 length: 16 amino acids. CDR1 is MGHRA and CDR2 is YSYEKL in the germline V gene. The CDR3 sequence: CASSLPGRRGWTEAFF. CDR3 sequence (DNA): TGCGCCAGCAGCCTTCCGGGACGGAGGGGTTGGACTGAAGCTTTCTTT.

The chain couples TRBV13 to TRBJ2-5; the D gene is possibly TRBD1 (7 bases). The germline V and J ends were trimmed by 0 bases and 5 bases, with 10 bases remaining between them. The CDR3 runs 14 residues. Germline CDR1 and CDR2: PRHDT and FYEKMQ (reference sequence). CDR3 coding DNA: TGTGCCAGCAGCTTAGGGACAGGGAGGGAGACCCAGTACTTC. Translating it yields CASSLGTGRETQYF. Full variable domain (remainder filled in from reference TRBV13 and TRBJ2-5): AAGVIQSPRHLIKEKRETATLKCYPIPRHDTVYWYQQGPGQDPQFLISFYEKMQSDKGSIPDRFSAQQFSDYHSELNMSSLELGDSALYFCASSLGTGRETQYFGPGTRLLVL.